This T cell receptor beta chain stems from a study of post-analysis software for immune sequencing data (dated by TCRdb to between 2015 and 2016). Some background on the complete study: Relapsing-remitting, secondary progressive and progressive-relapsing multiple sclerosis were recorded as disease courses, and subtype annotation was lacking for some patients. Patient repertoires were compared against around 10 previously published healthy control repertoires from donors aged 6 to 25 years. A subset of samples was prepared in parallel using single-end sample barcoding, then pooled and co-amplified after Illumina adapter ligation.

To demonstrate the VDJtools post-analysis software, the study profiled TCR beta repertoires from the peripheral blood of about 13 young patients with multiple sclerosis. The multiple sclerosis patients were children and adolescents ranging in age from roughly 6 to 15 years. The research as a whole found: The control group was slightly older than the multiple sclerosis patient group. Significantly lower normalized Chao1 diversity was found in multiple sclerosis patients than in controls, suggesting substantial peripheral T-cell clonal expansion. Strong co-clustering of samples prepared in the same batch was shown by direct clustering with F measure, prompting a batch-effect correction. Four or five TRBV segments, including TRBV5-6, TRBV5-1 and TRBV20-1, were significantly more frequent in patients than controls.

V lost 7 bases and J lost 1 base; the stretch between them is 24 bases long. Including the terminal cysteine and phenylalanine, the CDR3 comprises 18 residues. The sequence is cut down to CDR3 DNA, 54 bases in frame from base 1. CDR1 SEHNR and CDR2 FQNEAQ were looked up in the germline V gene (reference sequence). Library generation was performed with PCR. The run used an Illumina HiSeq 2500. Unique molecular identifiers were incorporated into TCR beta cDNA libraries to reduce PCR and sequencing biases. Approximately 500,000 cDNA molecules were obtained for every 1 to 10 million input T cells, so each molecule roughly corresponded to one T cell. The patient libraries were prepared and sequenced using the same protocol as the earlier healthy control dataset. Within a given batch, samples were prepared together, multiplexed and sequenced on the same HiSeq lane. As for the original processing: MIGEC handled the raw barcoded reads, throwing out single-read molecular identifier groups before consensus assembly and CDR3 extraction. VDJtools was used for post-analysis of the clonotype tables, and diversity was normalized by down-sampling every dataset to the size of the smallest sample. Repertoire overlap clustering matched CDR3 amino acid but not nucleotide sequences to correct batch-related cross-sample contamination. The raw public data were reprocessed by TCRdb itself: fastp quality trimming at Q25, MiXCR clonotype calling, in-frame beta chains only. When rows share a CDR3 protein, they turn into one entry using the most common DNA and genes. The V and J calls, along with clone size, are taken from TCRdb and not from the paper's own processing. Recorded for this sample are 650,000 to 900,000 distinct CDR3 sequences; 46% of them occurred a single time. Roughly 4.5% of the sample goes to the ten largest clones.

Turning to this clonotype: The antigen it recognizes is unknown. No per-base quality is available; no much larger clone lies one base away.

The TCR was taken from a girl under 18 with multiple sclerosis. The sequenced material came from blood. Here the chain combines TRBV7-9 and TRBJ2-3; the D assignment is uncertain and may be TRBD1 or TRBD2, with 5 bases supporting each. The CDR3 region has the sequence CASKLRADGRGGTDTQYF. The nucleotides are TGTGCCAGCAAACTCAGGGCGGATGGCCGAGGGGGCACAGATACGCAGTATTTT. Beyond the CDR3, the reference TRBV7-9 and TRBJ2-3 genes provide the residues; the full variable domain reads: DTGVSQNPRHKITKRGQNVTFRCDPISEHNRLYWYRQTLGQGPEFLTYFQNEAQLEKSRLLSDRFSAERPKGSFSTLEIQRTEQGDSAMYLCASKLRADGRGGTDTQYFGPGTRLTVL.